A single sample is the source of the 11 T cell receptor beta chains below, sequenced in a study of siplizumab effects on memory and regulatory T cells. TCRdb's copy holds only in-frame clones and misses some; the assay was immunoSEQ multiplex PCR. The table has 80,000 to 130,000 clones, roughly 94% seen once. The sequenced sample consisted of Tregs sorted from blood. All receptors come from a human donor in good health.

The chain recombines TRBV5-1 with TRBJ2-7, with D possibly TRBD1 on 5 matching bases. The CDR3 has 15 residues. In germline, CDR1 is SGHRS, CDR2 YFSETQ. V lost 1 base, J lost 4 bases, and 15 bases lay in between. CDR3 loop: CASSLKRGGVYEQYF. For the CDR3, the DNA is TGCGCCAGCAGCTTGAAAAGGGGTGGGGTTTACGAGCAGTACTTC.

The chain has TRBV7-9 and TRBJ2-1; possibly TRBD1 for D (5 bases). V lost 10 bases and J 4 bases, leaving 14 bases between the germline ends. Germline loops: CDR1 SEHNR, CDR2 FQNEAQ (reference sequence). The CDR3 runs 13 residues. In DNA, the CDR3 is TGTGCCAACGGGCAGGGTTTATACAATGAGCAGTTCTTC. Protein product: CANGQGLYNEQFF.

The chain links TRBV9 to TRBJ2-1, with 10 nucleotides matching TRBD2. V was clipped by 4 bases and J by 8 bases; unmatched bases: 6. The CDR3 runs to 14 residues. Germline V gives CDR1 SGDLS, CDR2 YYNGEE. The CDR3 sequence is CASSSSGSYDEQFF. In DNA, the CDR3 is TGTGCCAGCAGCTCTAGCGGGAGTTATGATGAGCAGTTCTTC.

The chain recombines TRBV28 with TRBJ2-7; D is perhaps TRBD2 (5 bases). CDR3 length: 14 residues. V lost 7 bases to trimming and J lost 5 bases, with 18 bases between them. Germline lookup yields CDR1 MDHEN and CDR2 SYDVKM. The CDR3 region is CASTTRRSGDEQYF. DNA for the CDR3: TGTGCCAGCACCACCCGTAGGAGCGGCGACGAGCAGTACTTC.

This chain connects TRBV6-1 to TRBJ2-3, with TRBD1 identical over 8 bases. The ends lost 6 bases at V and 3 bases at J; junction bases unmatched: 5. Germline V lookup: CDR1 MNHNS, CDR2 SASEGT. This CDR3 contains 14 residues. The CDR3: CASSLRQGTDTQYF. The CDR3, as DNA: TGTGCCAGCAGCCTTCGACAGGGGACAGATACGCAGTATTTT.

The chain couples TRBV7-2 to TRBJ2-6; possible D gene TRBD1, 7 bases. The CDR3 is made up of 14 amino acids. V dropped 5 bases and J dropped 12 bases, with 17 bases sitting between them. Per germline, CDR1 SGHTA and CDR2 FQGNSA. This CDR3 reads CASSPRAGGSVLTF. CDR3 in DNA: TGTGCCAGCAGCCCCCGGGCAGGGGGGAGCGTCCTGACTTTC.

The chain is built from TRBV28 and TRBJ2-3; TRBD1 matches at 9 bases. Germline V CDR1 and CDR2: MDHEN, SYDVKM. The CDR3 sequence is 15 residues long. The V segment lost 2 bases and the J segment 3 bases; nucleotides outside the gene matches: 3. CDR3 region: CASSLRTGATDTQYF. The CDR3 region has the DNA TGTGCCAGCAGTTTAAGGACAGGGGCGACAGATACGCAGTATTTT.

The CDR3 coding sequence is TGTGCCAGCAGTCCCTACGGGGGCTCCAATGAGCAGTTCTTC. Amino acids: CASSPYGGSNEQFF. The chain joins TRBV11-3 to TRBJ2-1; D tentatively fits TRBD1 or TRBD2 (6 bases each). Germline V CDR1 and CDR2: SGHNT, YENEEA. The CDR3 totals 14 residues. Trimming pared 6 bases from V and 6 bases from J, leaving 15 bases between.

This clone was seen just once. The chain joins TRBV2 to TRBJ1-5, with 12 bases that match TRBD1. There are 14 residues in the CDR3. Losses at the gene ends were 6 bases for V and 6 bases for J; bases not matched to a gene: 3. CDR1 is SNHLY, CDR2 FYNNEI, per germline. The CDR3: CASSGTGGGQPQHF. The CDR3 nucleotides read TGTGCCAGCAGCGGGACAGGGGGCGGTCAGCCCCAGCATTTT.

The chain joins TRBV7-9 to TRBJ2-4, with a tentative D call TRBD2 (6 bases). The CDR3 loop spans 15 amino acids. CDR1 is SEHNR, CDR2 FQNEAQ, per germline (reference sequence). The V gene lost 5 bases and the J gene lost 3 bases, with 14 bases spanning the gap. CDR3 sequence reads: CASSPIGGDKNIQYF. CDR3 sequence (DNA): TGTGCCAGCAGCCCTATCGGCGGGGACAAAAACATTCAGTACTTC.

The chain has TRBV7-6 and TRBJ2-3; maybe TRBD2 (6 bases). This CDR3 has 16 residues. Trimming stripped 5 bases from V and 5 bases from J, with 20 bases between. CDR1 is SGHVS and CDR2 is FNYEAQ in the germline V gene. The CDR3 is CASSPFRAGLGDTQYF. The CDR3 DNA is TGTGCCAGCAGCCCATTTCGGGCGGGGTTGGGAGATACGCAGTATTTT.